The rows below give T cell receptor beta chains drawn from one sample of a study of shared clonotypes between healthy human individuals. Sequenced by immunoSEQ multiplex PCR; TCRdb stores in-frame clones only, minus some. The sample has 1.5 million to 2.5 million clones; about 94% are singletons. Sequenced sample: naive CD8+ T cells sorted from blood. The origin of the receptors is a man aged 18 to 30 in good health. CDR3s include the opening cysteine and the closing phenylalanine or tryptophan.

cdr3_aa: CASSPFGGTYEQYF
v_call: TRBV28
j_call: TRBJ2-7

cdr3_aa: CAISGAGANTGELFF
v_call: TRBV10-3
j_call: TRBJ2-2

cdr3_aa: CASTLGGEGFRHNEQFF
v_call: TRBV7-9
j_call: TRBJ2-1

cdr3_aa: CASRKTGNTEAFF
v_call: TRBV6-5
j_call: TRBJ1-1

cdr3_aa: CASSLELSRGGNTIYF
v_call: TRBV5-1
j_call: TRBJ1-3

cdr3_aa: CASSSQGGSTDTQYF
v_call: TRBV7-9
j_call: TRBJ2-3

cdr3_aa: CASSLELAGGPQTQYF
v_call: TRBV7-9
j_call: TRBJ2-5

cdr3_aa: CAWSVVAGGSGTQYF
v_call: TRBV30
j_call: TRBJ2-3

cdr3_aa: CASSLFPSGSTDTQYF
v_call: TRBV27
j_call: TRBJ2-3

cdr3_aa: CASSQDRAIREQFF
v_call: TRBV4-1
j_call: TRBJ2-1

cdr3_aa: CASSWTGSLNTEAFF
v_call: TRBV9
j_call: TRBJ1-1

cdr3_aa: CASTNSRGEQYF
v_call: TRBV27
j_call: TRBJ2-7

cdr3_aa: CASSLRQGYQPQHF
v_call: TRBV27
j_call: TRBJ1-5

cdr3_aa: CASSQDSGRSKNGYTF
v_call: TRBV4-1
j_call: TRBJ1-2

cdr3_aa: CAWSITTGGGQETQYF
v_call: TRBV30
j_call: TRBJ2-5

cdr3_aa: CASSEGGLGLGGYTF
v_call: TRBV25-1
j_call: TRBJ1-2

cdr3_aa: CASSVGQGFSPLHF
v_call: TRBV9
j_call: TRBJ1-6

cdr3_aa: CASLPGTGGYEQYF
v_call: TRBV6-5
j_call: TRBJ2-7

cdr3_aa: CASSEALAGGLTNTGELFF
v_call: TRBV2
j_call: TRBJ2-2

cdr3_aa: CASSEDNFVQGAVNGYTF
v_call: TRBV6-1
j_call: TRBJ1-2

cdr3_aa: CASWEGRFGYNEQFF
v_call: TRBV6-1
j_call: TRBJ2-1

cdr3_aa: CASSSGGGSTYEQYF
v_call: TRBV11-2
j_call: TRBJ2-7

cdr3_aa: CASSAEAGVQETQYF
v_call: TRBV9
j_call: TRBJ2-5

cdr3_aa: CATSRGISGPSYNEQFF
v_call: TRBV15
j_call: TRBJ2-1

cdr3_aa: CASSQENREAEAYNEQFF
v_call: TRBV4-1
j_call: TRBJ2-1

cdr3_aa: CASSSGTGGSTQYF
v_call: TRBV10-1
j_call: TRBJ2-3

cdr3_aa: CASSGLQGADTGELFF
v_call: TRBV5-4
j_call: TRBJ2-2

cdr3_aa: CASSGTDGFSPLGYTF
v_call: TRBV4-1
j_call: TRBJ1-2

cdr3_aa: CAWTMDSGVYNEQFF
v_call: TRBV30
j_call: TRBJ2-1

cdr3_aa: CASSLGTAYEQYF
v_call: TRBV27
j_call: TRBJ2-7

cdr3_aa: CASSLDPSGNTIYF
v_call: TRBV6-5
j_call: TRBJ1-3

cdr3_aa: CSVVPSGDNEQFF
v_call: TRBV29-1
j_call: TRBJ2-1

cdr3_aa: CATRVGGSQETQYF
v_call: TRBV15
j_call: TRBJ2-5

cdr3_aa: CAWDTGTEQFF
v_call: TRBV30
j_call: TRBJ2-1

cdr3_aa: CASSLQNQPQHF
v_call: TRBV7-8
j_call: TRBJ1-5

cdr3_aa: CSVVGTTEAFF
v_call: TRBV29-1
j_call: TRBJ1-1

cdr3_aa: CASSELVHTGGEQYF
v_call: TRBV2
j_call: TRBJ2-7

cdr3_aa: CASSLVAGQGVTYNEQFF
v_call: TRBV11-3
j_call: TRBJ2-1

cdr3_aa: CASSLAGKAYEQYF
v_call: TRBV27
j_call: TRBJ2-7

cdr3_aa: CASSEGADPNQPQHF
v_call: TRBV2
j_call: TRBJ1-5

cdr3_aa: CSVEGQGETQYF
v_call: TRBV29-1
j_call: TRBJ2-5

cdr3_aa: CASSVGGSSTDTQYF
v_call: TRBV9
j_call: TRBJ2-3

cdr3_aa: CASSESRLAKNIQYF
v_call: TRBV10-1
j_call: TRBJ2-4

cdr3_aa: CASNLGNTGELFF
v_call: TRBV10-2
j_call: TRBJ2-2

cdr3_aa: CASSLDAGSYNEQFF
v_call: TRBV27
j_call: TRBJ2-1

cdr3_aa: CASSLAGAHYGYTF
v_call: TRBV27
j_call: TRBJ1-2

cdr3_aa: CASSIEELAGEYNEQFF
v_call: TRBV19
j_call: TRBJ2-1

cdr3_aa: CASSQDVQGDGQYF
v_call: TRBV4-1
j_call: TRBJ2-4

cdr3_aa: CASSPDPNSPLHF
v_call: TRBV7-2
j_call: TRBJ1-6

cdr3_aa: CASSTTGDPNEKLFF
v_call: TRBV11-1
j_call: TRBJ1-4

cdr3_aa: CAISGPRLGTSGTSYEQYF
v_call: TRBV10-3
j_call: TRBJ2-7